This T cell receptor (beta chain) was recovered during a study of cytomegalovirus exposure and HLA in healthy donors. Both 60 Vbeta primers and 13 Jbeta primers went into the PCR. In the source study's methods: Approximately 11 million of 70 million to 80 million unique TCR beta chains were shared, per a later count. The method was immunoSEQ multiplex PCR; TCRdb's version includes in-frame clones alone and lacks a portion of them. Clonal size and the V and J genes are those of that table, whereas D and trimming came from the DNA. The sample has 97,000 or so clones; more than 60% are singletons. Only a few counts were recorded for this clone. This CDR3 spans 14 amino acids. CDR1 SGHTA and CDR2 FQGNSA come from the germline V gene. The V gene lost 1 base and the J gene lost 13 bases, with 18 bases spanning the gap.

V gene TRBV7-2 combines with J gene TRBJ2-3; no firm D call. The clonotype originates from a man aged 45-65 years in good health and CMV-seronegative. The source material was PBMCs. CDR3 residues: CASSLGLLPHVKYF. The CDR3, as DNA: TGTGCCAGCAGCTTAGGATTACTACCCCACGTGAAGTATTTT.